Listed below are T cell receptor beta chains from one sample, sequenced in a study of T cell responses to AZD1222 COVID-19 vaccine. Clones were sequenced by immunoSEQ multiplex PCR, and TCRdb holds only the in-frame ones, with some missing. This table holds around 150,000 clones, around 90% found once. The material was peripheral blood, obtained 28 days after the second AZD1222 dose. The receptor source for this set is an adult who received the AZD1222 COVID-19 vaccine. Both conserved end residues are part of each CDR3. The D gene is left open where the match is weak. Rows may omit the clone size; those that give it use once, few, many or a size class.

cdr3_length: 12; clone_size: .; j_call: TRBJ1-2; v_call: TRBV19; d_call: TRBD1; cdr3_nt: TGTGCCAGTATCACGGACAGGGATGGCTACACCTTC; cdr3_aa: CASITDRDGYTF
cdr3_length: 12; clone_size: .; j_call: TRBJ1-2; v_call: TRBV12-3/TRBV12-4; d_call: .; cdr3_nt: TGTGCCAGCAGCCCAGGACTGGAAGGCTACACCTTC; cdr3_aa: CASSPGLEGYTF
cdr3_length: 15; clone_size: once; j_call: TRBJ1-2; v_call: TRBV10-2; d_call: .; cdr3_nt: TGCGCCAGCAGTCGGGCAGGGGCCCTTGTTGATGGCTACACCTTC; cdr3_aa: CASSRAGALVDGYTF
cdr3_length: 14; clone_size: once; j_call: TRBJ1-6; v_call: TRBV28; d_call: .; cdr3_nt: TGTGCCAGCTTCCTAGGGGTCGTTAATTCACCCCTCCACTTT; cdr3_aa: CASFLGVVNSPLHF
cdr3_length: 17; clone_size: .; j_call: TRBJ1-2; v_call: TRBV7-9; d_call: TRBD1; cdr3_nt: TGTGCCAGCAGCTTAGGCCAGGGGGTAAATTCTAACTATGGCTACACCTTC; cdr3_aa: CASSLGQGVNSNYGYTF
cdr3_length: 15; clone_size: once; j_call: TRBJ2-1; v_call: TRBV6-2/TRBV6-3; d_call: TRBD1; cdr3_nt: TGTGCCAGCAGCTTCGACAGGGTAACGTGGAATGAGCAGTTCTTC; cdr3_aa: CASSFDRVTWNEQFF
cdr3_length: 13; clone_size: .; j_call: TRBJ1-3; v_call: TRBV7-9; d_call: .; cdr3_nt: TGTGCCAGCAGCATTAGCCCCGGAAACACCATATATTTT; cdr3_aa: CASSISPGNTIYF
cdr3_length: 14; clone_size: .; j_call: TRBJ1-3; v_call: TRBV6-2/TRBV6-3; d_call: .; cdr3_nt: TGTGCCAGCAGTTACATAGCCTCTGGAAACACCATATATTTT; cdr3_aa: CASSYIASGNTIYF
cdr3_length: 16; clone_size: .; j_call: TRBJ2-5; v_call: TRBV7-9; d_call: .; cdr3_nt: TGTGCCAGCAGCTTCGACCGACAGGCCCTCCAAGAGACCCAGTACTTC; cdr3_aa: CASSFDRQALQETQYF
cdr3_length: 13; clone_size: few; j_call: TRBJ1-1; v_call: TRBV5-1; d_call: .; cdr3_nt: TGCGCCAGCAGCTTGGGGACGAACACTGAAGCTTTCTTT; cdr3_aa: CASSLGTNTEAFF
cdr3_length: 14; clone_size: once; j_call: TRBJ1-1; v_call: TRBV27; d_call: .; cdr3_nt: TGTGCCAGCAGTCTCCGGGACCAGAGCACTGAAGCTTTCTTT; cdr3_aa: CASSLRDQSTEAFF
cdr3_length: 11; clone_size: once; j_call: TRBJ1-4; v_call: TRBV20-1; d_call: .; cdr3_nt: TGCAGTGCTAGGGTCAATGAAAAACTGTTTTTT; cdr3_aa: CSARVNEKLFF
cdr3_length: 14; clone_size: .; j_call: TRBJ1-1; v_call: TRBV4-1; d_call: TRBD1; cdr3_nt: TGCGCCAGCAGCCAATCGGACAGGGACACTGAAGCTTTCTTT; cdr3_aa: CASSQSDRDTEAFF
cdr3_length: 15; clone_size: .; j_call: TRBJ1-6; v_call: TRBV9; d_call: TRBD1; cdr3_nt: TGTGCCAGCAGCCCCCTAGGGACAGAAAATTCACCCCTCCACTTT; cdr3_aa: CASSPLGTENSPLHF
cdr3_length: 14; clone_size: .; j_call: TRBJ1-1; v_call: TRBV6-6; d_call: TRBD1; cdr3_nt: TGTGCCAGCAGTCCCCAGGGGGCTAACACTGAAGCTTTCTTT; cdr3_aa: CASSPQGANTEAFF
cdr3_length: 13; clone_size: .; j_call: TRBJ2-7; v_call: TRBV27; d_call: TRBD1; cdr3_nt: TGTGCCAGCAGTTTAGTGGACAGGTACGAGCAGTACTTC; cdr3_aa: CASSLVDRYEQYF
cdr3_length: 17; clone_size: .; j_call: TRBJ2-1; v_call: TRBV3-1/TRBV3-2; d_call: .; cdr3_nt: TGTGCCAGCAGCCAAGATCCCGACTTCAGCTCCTACAATGAGCAGTTCTTC; cdr3_aa: CASSQDPDFSSYNEQFF
cdr3_length: 17; clone_size: .; j_call: TRBJ2-5; v_call: TRBV9; d_call: .; cdr3_nt: TGTGCCAGCAGCGTAGCTACCGGGGACGGGACTCAAGAGACCCAGTACTTC; cdr3_aa: CASSVATGDGTQETQYF
cdr3_length: 14; clone_size: .; j_call: TRBJ1-1; v_call: TRBV12-5; d_call: TRBD1; cdr3_nt: TGTGCTAGCGCCCGAAAACAGGGGGCGAGAGAAGCTTTCTTT; cdr3_aa: CASARKQGAREAFF
cdr3_length: 15; clone_size: .; j_call: TRBJ1-6; v_call: TRBV6-5; d_call: TRBD1; cdr3_nt: TGTGCCAGCAGTTACCACGGGACAGGGGGATCACCCCTCCACTTT; cdr3_aa: CASSYHGTGGSPLHF
cdr3_length: 12; clone_size: .; j_call: TRBJ2-2; v_call: TRBV18; d_call: .; cdr3_nt: TGTGCCAGCTCACCAGGGGCCGGGGAGCTGTTTTTT; cdr3_aa: CASSPGAGELFF
cdr3_length: 17; clone_size: .; j_call: TRBJ2-1; v_call: TRBV4-1; d_call: .; cdr3_nt: TGCGCCAGCAGCCAAGAGAGGAACAGGCCCCCAAGAAATGAGCAGTTCTTC; cdr3_aa: CASSQERNRPPRNEQFF
cdr3_length: 14; clone_size: .; j_call: TRBJ1-1; v_call: TRBV7-2; d_call: .; cdr3_nt: TGTGCCAGCAGTCCGACCCAGGGTTTCACTGAAGCTTTCTTT; cdr3_aa: CASSPTQGFTEAFF
cdr3_length: 14; clone_size: .; j_call: TRBJ1-1; v_call: TRBV5-1; d_call: TRBD1; cdr3_nt: TGCGCCAGCAGAGAAGGGGGCAGCGGCACTGAAGCTTTCTTT; cdr3_aa: CASREGGSGTEAFF